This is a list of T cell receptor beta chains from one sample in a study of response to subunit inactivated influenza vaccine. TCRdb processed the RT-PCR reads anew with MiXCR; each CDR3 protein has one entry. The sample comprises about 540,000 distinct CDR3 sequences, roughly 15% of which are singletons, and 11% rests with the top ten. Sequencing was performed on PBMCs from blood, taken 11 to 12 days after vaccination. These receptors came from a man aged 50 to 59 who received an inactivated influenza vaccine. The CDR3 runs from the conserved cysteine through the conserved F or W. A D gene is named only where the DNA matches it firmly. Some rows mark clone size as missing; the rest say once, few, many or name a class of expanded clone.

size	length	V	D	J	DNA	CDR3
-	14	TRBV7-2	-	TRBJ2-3	TGTGCCAGCAGCCGGGCCAGGGTAGCAGATACGCAGTATTTT	CASSRARVADTQYF
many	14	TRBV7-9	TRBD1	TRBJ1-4	TGTGCCAGCACCAGAACAGGGGATAATGAAAAACTGTTTTTT	CASTRTGDNEKLFF
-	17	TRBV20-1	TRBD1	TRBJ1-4	TGCAGTGCTAGTGGACAGGGGAAAATTGCAACTAATGAAAAACTGTTTTTT	CSASGQGKIATNEKLFF
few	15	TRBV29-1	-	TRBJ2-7	TGCAGCGTTCCTCGGGCCGGAGGCAGCTCCTACGAGCAGTACTTC	CSVPRAGGSSYEQYF
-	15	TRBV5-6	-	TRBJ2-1	TGTGCCAGCAGCTTGAGGCAGGGGATCAATAGTGAGCAGTTCTTC	CASSLRQGINSEQFF
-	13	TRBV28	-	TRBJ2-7	TGTGCCAGCACCCCCGGGGCCACCTACGAGCAGTACTTC	CASTPGATYEQYF
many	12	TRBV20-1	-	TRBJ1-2	TGCAGTGCTAGTCTAGGTTGGGATGGCTACACCTTC	CSASLGWDGYTF
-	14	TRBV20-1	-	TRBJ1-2	TGCAGTGCTAGGGTGGGGGGCTTTGACTATGGCTACACCTTC	CSARVGGFDYGYTF
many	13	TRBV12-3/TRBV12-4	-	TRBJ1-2	TGTGCCAGCGGACTCAGGGGTTCGTACGGCTACACCTTC	CASGLRGSYGYTF
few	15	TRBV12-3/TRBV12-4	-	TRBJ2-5	TGTGCCAGCTCGAGGGGGGTAGCGGCCCAAGAGACCCAGTACTTC	CASSRGVAAQETQYF
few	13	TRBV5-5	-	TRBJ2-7	TGTGCCAGCAGCTCTGACAGTCTGGGCGAGCAGTACTTC	CASSSDSLGEQYF
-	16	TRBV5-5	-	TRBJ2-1	TGTGCCAGCAGCTCCTTAGGGGGGGATACCTACAATGAGCAGTTCTTC	CASSSLGGDTYNEQFF
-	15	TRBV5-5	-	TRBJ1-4	TGTGCCAGCAGCCCAGACAGTGGCCTTAATGAAAAACTGTTTTTT	CASSPDSGLNEKLFF
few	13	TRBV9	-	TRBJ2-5	TGTGCCAGCAGCGTAGGAGGTCAAGAGACCCAGTACTTC	CASSVGGQETQYF
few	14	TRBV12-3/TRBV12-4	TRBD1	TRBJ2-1	TGTGCCAGCAGGTTCGGACAGGGGGGGATCGAGCAGTTCTTC	CASRFGQGGIEQFF
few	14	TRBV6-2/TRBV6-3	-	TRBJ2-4	TGTGCCAGCAGGAGAGCAGGGGCCAAAAACATTCAGTACTTC	CASRRAGAKNIQYF
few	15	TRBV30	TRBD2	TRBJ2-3	TGTGCCTGGAGTGTACTGTCTAGCGGGCAGGCTACGCAGTATTTT	CAWSVLSSGQATQYF
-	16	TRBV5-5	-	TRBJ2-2	TGTGCCAGCAGCTTAGGGACTTATTACCGCACCGGGGAGCTGTTTTTT	CASSLGTYYRTGELFF
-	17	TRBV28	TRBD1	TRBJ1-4	TGTGCCAGCAGCAGCAGCGACCGGGACAGGGATAATGAAAAACTGTTTTTT	CASSSSDRDRDNEKLFF
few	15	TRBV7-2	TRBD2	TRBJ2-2	TGTGCCAGCAGCCCCGGGGGGACGAACACCGGGGAGCTGTTTTTT	CASSPGGTNTGELFF
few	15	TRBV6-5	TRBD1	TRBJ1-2	TGTGCCAGCAGTTACTCGCGGACAGGGGACTATGGCTACACCTTC	CASSYSRTGDYGYTF
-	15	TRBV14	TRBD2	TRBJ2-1	TGTGCCAGCAGCCAGTGGACTAGCGGGGCTAATGAGCAGTTCTTC	CASSQWTSGANEQFF
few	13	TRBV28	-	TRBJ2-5	TGTGCCAGCAGCCCCGGGGGAGAAGAGACCCAGTACTTC	CASSPGGEETQYF
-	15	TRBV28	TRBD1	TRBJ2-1	TGTGCCAGCAGTTTTTCCTCCGGACAGGGAGGTGAGCAGTTCTTC	CASSFSSGQGGEQFF
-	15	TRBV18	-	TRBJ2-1	TGTGCCAGCTCACCACAGGACACCGGGGGCATTGAGCAGTTCTTC	CASSPQDTGGIEQFF
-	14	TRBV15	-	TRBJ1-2	TGTGCCACCAGCAGAGAGAACAGGGAATCTGGCTACACCTTC	CATSRENRESGYTF